This T cell receptor beta chain originates from a study of blood T cell repertoires in COVID-19. Across the whole study: Specimens from acute and convalescent COVID-19 originated in the United States, Italy and Spain.

Source study methods: Amplification from reference gene primers served as the basis for estimated nucleated cell counts. Using immunoSEQ multiplex PCR, the repertoire was profiled, and TCRdb retains in-frame clones only, with some absent. Clone size and the V and J calls come from that table; the DNA yielded D and trimming. The sample lists fewer than 350,000 clones, 88% occurring once. Germline CDR1 is MDHEN and CDR2 is SYDVKM. Trimming took 9 bases from V and 6 from J; bases not matched to a gene: 6. The CDR3 runs 14 residues. Individuals aged roughly 18 to 100 years were recruited from roughly 23 US areas. Participants' reported clinical history set cohort assignment.

The V gene is TRBV28, the J gene TRBJ2-3; 13 nucleotides agree with TRBD2. Sequenced sample: PBMCs or T cells enriched from blood (not recorded which). The source is a woman in her fifties or sixties in a cohort exposed to, infected with or recovered from COVID-19 (not recorded which). CDR3 nucleotides: TGTGCCAGTTCGACTAGCGGGAGGTCCGATACGCAGTATTTT. Its translation is CASSTSGRSDTQYF. Complete variable domain (other parts from reference TRBV28 and TRBJ2-3): DVKVTQSSRYLVKRTGEKVFLECVQDMDHENMFWYRQDPGLGLRLIYFSYDVKMKEKGDIPEGYSVSREKKERFSLILESASTNQTSMYLCASSTSGRSDTQYFGPGTRLTVL.